This T cell receptor beta chain is from a study of OX40 agonist ivuxolimab in advanced cancers. The overall study: Of the participants, about 40% had some prior anti-PD-1, anti-PD-L1 or anti-CTLA-4 therapy, which was allowed.

The table came from immunoSEQ multiplex PCR; TCRdb's copy has only in-frame clones and leaves some out. The table shows about 16,000 clones, with roughly 81% occurring only once. Per the germline V gene, CDR1 is SGHVS and CDR2 is FNYEAQ. Trimming took off 1 base at V and 6 bases at J, with 6 bases between the two ends. CDR3 size: 13 residues. This clone was seen a single time. Sampling of blood occurred at baseline, cycle 4 day 1, and cycle 7 day 1. The sequence came from an adult with an advanced solid tumor such as melanoma, head and neck, liver or kidney cancer. Sequences were derived from CD4+ or CD8+ T cells sorted from blood, sampled in a trial of the OX40 agonist ivuxolimab. J is TRBJ2-2 and V is TRBV7-6, with unresolved D. CDR3 protein: CASSLGYPGELFF. The CDR3 bases are TGTGCCAGCAGCTTAGGGTATCCCGGGGAGCTGTTTTTT.